This T cell receptor beta chain was obtained from a study of identical twins. Notes on the study in general: Conclusions relied on cross-sectional statistical analysis, not following the same donors.

The V gene lost 0 bases and the J gene lost 8 bases, with 11 bases spanning the gap. The CDR3 totals 13 residues. Germline CDR1 SEHNR, CDR2 FQNEAQ (reference sequence). This clonotype was picked up one time. Its antigen is as yet unknown. A single record per CDR3 protein comes from TCRdb applying MiXCR to the 5' RACE reads. The sample consists of 470,000 or so distinct CDR3 sequences, approximately 24% of them appearing once. This sample also appeared in a second study, on T cells expressing NK-cell markers. Per that study: Eight donors were sequenced, of whom seven were HCMV-seropositive, while the remaining one was HCMV-seronegative.

This TCR was sampled from a woman aged 18-35 years in good health. The chain recombines TRBV7-9 with TRBJ2-7; D possibly uses TRBD1 or TRBD2 (5 bases each). What was sequenced was CD4+ T cells sorted from blood. The CDR3 is CASSLAQVGQQYF. The DNA for the CDR3 is TGTGCCAGCAGCTTAGCGCAGGTGGGACAGCAGTACTTC.